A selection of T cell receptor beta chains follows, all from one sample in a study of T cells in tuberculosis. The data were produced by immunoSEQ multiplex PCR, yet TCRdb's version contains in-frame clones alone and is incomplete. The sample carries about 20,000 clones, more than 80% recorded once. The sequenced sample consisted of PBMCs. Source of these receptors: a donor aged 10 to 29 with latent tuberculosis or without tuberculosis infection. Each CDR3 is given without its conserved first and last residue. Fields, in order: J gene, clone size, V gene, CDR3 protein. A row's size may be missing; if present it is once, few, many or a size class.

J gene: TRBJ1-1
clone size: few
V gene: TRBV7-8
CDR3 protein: ASSLGRGGTEAF

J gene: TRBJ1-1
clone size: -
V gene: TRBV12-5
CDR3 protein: ASGLNRVTEAF

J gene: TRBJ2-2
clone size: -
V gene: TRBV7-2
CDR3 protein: ASSRGGLAGGTGELF

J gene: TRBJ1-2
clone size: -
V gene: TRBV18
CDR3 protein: ASSPPGRNYGYT

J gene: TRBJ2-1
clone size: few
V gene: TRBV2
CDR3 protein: ASSRPGQSGVDEQF

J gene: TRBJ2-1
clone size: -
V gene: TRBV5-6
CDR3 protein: ASRGVGACYNEQF

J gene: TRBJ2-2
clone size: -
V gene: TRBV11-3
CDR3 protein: ASSFDVGLNTGELF

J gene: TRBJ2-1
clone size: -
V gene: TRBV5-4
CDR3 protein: ASSVGGNSYNEQF

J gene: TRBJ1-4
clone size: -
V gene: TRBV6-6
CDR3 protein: ASSAGGGTEKLF

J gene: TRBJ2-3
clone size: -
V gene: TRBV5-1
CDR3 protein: ASSLGQGPDTQY

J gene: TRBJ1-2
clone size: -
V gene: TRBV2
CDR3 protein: ANLGDRGHLNYGYT

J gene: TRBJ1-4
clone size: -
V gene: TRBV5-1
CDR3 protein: ASSFDRRRATNEKLF

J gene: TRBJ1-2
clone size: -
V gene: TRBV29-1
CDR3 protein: SFSVSGGYT

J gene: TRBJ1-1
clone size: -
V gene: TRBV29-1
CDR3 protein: SVYTAYTEAF

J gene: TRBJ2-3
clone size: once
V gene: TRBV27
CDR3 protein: ASTPVVGHGRY

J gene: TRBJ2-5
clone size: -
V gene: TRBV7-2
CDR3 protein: ASSGAPGETQY

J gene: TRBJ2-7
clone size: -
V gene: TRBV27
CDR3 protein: ASSLRPGGQGENEQY

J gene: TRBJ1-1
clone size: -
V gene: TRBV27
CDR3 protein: ASSSPSGPNTEAF

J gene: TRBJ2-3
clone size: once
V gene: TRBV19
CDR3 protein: ASSSREGLAGLNTQY

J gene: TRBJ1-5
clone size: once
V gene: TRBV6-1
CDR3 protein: ASSELWSGVGNQPQH

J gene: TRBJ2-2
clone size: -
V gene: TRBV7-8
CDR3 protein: ASTPGEGSGELF